This T cell receptor (beta chain) was identified in a study of regulatory T cells in long-lasting Graves disease. In this sample, this clonotype turned up many times. Its antigen is as yet unknown. Study-wide results and caveats: Persistent patients had a count of shared public clonotypes (under 3,000) that exceeded that of new patients (about 970).

The CDR3 has 17 amino acids. Germline loops: CDR1 SGHRS, CDR2 YFSETQ. The ends were cut back, 1 base at V and 0 bases at J, with 16 bases in the middle. Time point reported: newly diagnosed GD, antithyroid drugs for less than 3 months. Preparation of the TCR library used RNA extracted from PBMCs. Building of the TCR beta libraries involved iRepertoire HTBI primers and Arm-PCR of CDR3 regions. TCRdb called the multiplex PCR reads again in MiXCR, with one record for every CDR3 protein. The sample gives some 220,000 distinct CDR3 sequences, 15% to 20% of which show up once; roughly 12% is in the top ten. These same records also appear under a second study, on T cells in Graves' hyperthyroidism and ophthalmopathy. According to that study: Each diagnosis drew on symptoms, thyroxine, TRAb, thyroid ultrasound and orbital computed tomography findings. Blood samples included most of the expanded thyroid clonotypes exceeding 0.001. A model using 13 V-J features told ophthalmopathy apart from stable hyperthyroidism.

The sample consisted of peripheral blood mononuclear cells (PBMCs), taken at new diagnosis, from a patient treated with antithyroid drugs. The chain carries TRBV5-1 and TRBJ1-1; TRBD1 might be the D (5 bases). This clonotype was sampled from a woman in her 30s with Graves disease. CDR3 sequence: CASSLLGQGFMNTEAFF. The CDR3 coding sequence is TGCGCCAGCAGCTTGCTTGGGCAGGGCTTCATGAACACTGAAGCTTTCTTT.